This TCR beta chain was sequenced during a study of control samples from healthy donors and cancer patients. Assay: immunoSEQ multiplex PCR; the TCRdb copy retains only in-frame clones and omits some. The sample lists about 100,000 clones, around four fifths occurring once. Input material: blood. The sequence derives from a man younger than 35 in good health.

In DNA, the CDR3 is TGCGCCAGCAGCCAAGAACGGTGGCAGCCCCAGCATTTT. It encodes CASSQERWQPQHF. The rearrangement links TRBV4-3 to TRBJ1-5, with unresolved D. Looked up from germline, CDR1 is LGHNA and CDR2 is YSLEER. The CDR3 is 13 residues long. V dropped 0 bases and J dropped 7 bases, with 7 bases sitting between them.